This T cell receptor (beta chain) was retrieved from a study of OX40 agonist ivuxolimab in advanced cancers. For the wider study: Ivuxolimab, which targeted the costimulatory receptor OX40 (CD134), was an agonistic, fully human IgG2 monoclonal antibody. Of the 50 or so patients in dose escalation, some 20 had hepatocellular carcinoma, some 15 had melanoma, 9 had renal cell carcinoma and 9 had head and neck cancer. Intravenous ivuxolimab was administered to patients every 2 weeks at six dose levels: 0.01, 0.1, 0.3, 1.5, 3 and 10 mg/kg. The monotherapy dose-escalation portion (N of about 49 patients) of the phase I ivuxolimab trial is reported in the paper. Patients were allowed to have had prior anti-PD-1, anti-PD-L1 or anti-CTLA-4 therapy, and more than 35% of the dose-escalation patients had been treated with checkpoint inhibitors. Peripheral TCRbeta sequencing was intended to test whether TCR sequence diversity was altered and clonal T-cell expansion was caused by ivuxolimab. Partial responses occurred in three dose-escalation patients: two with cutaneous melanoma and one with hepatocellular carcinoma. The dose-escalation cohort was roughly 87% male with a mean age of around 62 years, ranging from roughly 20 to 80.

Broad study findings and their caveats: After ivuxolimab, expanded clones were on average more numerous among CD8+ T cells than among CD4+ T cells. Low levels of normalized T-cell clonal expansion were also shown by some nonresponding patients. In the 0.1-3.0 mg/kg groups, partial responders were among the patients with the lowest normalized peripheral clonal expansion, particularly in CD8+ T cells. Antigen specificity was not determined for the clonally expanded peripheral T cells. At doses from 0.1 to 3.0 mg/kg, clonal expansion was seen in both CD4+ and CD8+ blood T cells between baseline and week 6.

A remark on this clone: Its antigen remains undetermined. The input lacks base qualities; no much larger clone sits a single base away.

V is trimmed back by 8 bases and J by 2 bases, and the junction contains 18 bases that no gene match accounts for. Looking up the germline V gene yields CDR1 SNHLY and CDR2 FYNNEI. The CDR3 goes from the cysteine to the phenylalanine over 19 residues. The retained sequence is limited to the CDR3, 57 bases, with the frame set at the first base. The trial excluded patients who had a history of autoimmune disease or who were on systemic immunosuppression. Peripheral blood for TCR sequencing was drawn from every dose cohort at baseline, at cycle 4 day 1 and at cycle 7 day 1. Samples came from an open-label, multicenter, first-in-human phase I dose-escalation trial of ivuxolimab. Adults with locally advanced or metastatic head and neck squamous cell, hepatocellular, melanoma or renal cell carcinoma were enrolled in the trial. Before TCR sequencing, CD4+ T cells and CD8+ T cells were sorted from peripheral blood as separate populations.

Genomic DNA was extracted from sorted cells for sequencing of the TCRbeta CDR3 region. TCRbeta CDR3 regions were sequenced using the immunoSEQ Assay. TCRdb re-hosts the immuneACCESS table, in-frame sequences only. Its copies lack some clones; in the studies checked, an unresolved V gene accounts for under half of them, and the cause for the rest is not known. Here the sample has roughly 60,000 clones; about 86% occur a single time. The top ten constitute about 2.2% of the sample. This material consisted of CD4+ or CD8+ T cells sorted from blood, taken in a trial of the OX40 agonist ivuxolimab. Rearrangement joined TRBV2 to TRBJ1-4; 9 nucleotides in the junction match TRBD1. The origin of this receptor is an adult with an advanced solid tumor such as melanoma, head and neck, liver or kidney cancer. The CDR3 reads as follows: CASYYPGQGREWTNEKLFF. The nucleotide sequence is TGTGCCAGCTACTACCCGGGACAGGGACGGGAGTGGACTAATGAAAAACTGTTTTTT.